These 18 T cell receptor beta chains originate from one sample sequenced in a study of T-cell reconstitution after alpha-beta-depleted transplantation in children. Unique molecular identifiers were incorporated during preparation of the TCRbeta library. TCRdb ran MiXCR on the PCR reads and lists one entry per CDR3 protein. Among about 260,000 distinct CDR3 sequences listed, 6.5% to 10% were seen once. The input for sequencing was PBMCs, mostly from graft donor cells, taken 180 days after TCRalphabeta/CD19-depleted stem cell transplant. The receptors were gathered from a male patient between 10 and 17 years old who had a stem cell transplant for acute lymphoblastic leukemia, so the T cells may come from the graft donor.

As for this clonotype: Just one base apart from a much larger clone, this may be a read error. The chain couples TRBV3-1 to TRBJ1-5; 7 nucleotides align to TRBD1. The CDR3 extends over 17 amino acids. The germline gives CDR1 LGHDT, CDR2 YNNKEL (reference sequence). CDR3 coding DNA: TGTGCCAGCTGCCAAGCAGGGGGGCCCGGGAACAATCAGCCCCAGCATTTT. Amino acid sequence: CASCQAGGPGNNQPQHF.

This clonotype occurred many times. J is TRBJ2-6 and V is TRBV11-2; 7 nucleotides align to TRBD2. Trimming cost V 0 bases and J 0 bases; bases outside gene matches: 5. The length of the CDR3 is 18 residues. Germline V gene data show CDR1 as SGHAT and CDR2 as FQNNGV. The CDR3 coding sequence is TGTGCCAGCAGCTTAGATCGGGAGGCACTCTCTGGGGCCAACGTCCTGACTTTC. Its protein is CASSLDREALSGANVLTF.

This clonotype was seen more than once but under ten times. The genes are TRBV12-3 or TRBV12-4 and TRBJ1-5; D is perhaps TRBD1 (5 bases). The CDR3 loop spans 15 amino acids. The V end lost 6 bases, the J end lost 2 bases, and 14 bases lay between the germline ends. CDR3 sequence (DNA): TGTGCCAGCAGGCTCGGGGGTGTTGGCAATCAGCCCCAGCATTTT. It translates to CASRLGGVGNQPQHF.

This clonotype came up many times. The chain has TRBV5-1 and TRBJ2-5; maybe TRBD1 (6 bases). CDR1 and CDR2 from the germline V gene are SGHRS and YFSETQ. The V and J ends lost 4 bases and 2 bases respectively, with 12 bases between them. CDR3 size: 14 residues. The chain's CDR3 is CASSAGDLQETQYF. The CDR3 nucleotides are TGCGCCAGCAGCGCAGGGGACCTTCAAGAGACCCAGTACTTC.

With regard to this clonotype: A read error may account for a junction end that differs from germline. V and J are TRBV7-2 and TRBJ2-7; no reliable D call. The CDR3 covers 12 residues. Germline CDR1 is SGHTA and CDR2 is FQGNSA. The CDR3 here is CVSSLSGDEQYF. In DNA, the CDR3 is TGTGTCAGCAGCTTATCTGGCGACGAGCAGTACTTC.

This clonotype has at least ten counts. The chain recombines TRBV12-3 or TRBV12-4 with TRBJ1-6; 8 bases line up with TRBD1. The CDR3 runs 17 residues. Trimming took 2 bases from V and 5 from J; bases not matched to a gene: 8. CDR3: CASSLPQGAGNNSPLHF. The CDR3 coding sequence is TGTGCCAGCAGTTTACCCCAGGGGGCAGGAAATAATTCACCCCTCCACTTT.

This clonotype was seen a handful of times. The chain uses TRBV20-1 and TRBJ1-1; 11 bases agree with TRBD1. V lost 7 bases, J lost 7 bases, and 8 bases stayed unmatched. This CDR3 comprises 13 residues. Germline V gene sequence: CDR1 DFQATT, CDR2 SNEGSKA (reference sequence). The CDR3 nucleotides are TGCAGTGTGGACAGGGGGCACAGGGGTGAAGCTTTCTTT. This encodes CSVDRGHRGEAFF.

V usage is TRBV12-3 or TRBV12-4 and J usage is TRBJ1-2; possibly TRBD1 for D (6 bases). The germline V and J ends were trimmed by 2 bases and 9 bases, with 16 bases remaining between them. The CDR3 covers 14 residues. The DNA of the CDR3 is TGTGCCAGCAGTTTAAGGTGGACAGCTTATAGCTACACCTTC. As protein: CASSLRWTAYSYTF.

This clonotype showed up many times. The chain recombines TRBV27 with TRBJ2-2; 10 bases map to TRBD1. This CDR3 comprises 16 residues. The junction had 3 bases not matched to a gene; V was cut back by 2 bases and J by 3 bases. Germline CDR1 MNHEY, CDR2 SMNVEV (reference sequence). The CDR3 coding sequence is TGTGCCAGCAGTTTAAGACAGGGGGCGTACACCGGGGAGCTGTTTTTT. Amino acids: CASSLRQGAYTGELFF.

This clonotype was seen many times. The V and J genes are TRBV9 and TRBJ1-5; 8 bases match TRBD1. Germline V gives CDR1 SGDLS, CDR2 YYNGEE. The CDR3 runs to 13 residues. V was clipped by 3 bases and J by 7 bases; unmatched bases: 3. The CDR3 loop is CASSGTGLQPQHF. The CDR3 nucleotides are TGTGCCAGCAGCGGGACAGGGCTCCAGCCCCAGCATTTT.

V usage is TRBV5-6 and J usage is TRBJ1-5, with unresolved D. From germline, CDR1 is SGHDT and CDR2 YYEEEE. The V and J ends lost 2 bases and 1 base respectively, with 4 bases between them. This CDR3 comprises 13 residues. The DNA of the CDR3 is TGTGCCAGCAGCTTCTGGAGCAATCAGCCCCAGCATTTT. Protein product: CASSFWSNQPQHF.

Many counts were recorded for this clonotype. V is TRBV12-3 or TRBV12-4 and J is TRBJ2-1; TRBD2 agrees at 10 bases. V dropped 5 bases and J dropped 13; count of bases not matched to a gene: 17. The CDR3 runs to 16 residues. The CDR3 reads CASSPRPSGSFTPQFF. As DNA, the CDR3 is TGTGCCAGCAGTCCAAGGCCTAGCGGGAGTTTTACACCCCAGTTCTTC.

This clonotype was counted many times. J is TRBJ1-1 and V is TRBV7-8, with a tentative D call TRBD1 (5 bases). The V end was cut by 5 bases, the J end by 5 bases, with 15 bases between. The CDR3 spans 14 residues. CDR1 is SGHVS, CDR2 FQNEAQ, per germline. CDR3 in DNA: TGTGCCAGCAGCGTAAACGGGGGGTGGACTGAAGCTTTCTTT. This translates into CASSVNGGWTEAFF.

This clonotype has at least ten counts. The chain couples TRBV4-3 to TRBJ1-2; 7 bases map to TRBD1. Trimming took 6 bases from V and 7 from J; bases not matched to a gene: 8. The CDR3 runs to 13 residues. Germline V lookup: CDR1 LGHNA, CDR2 YSLEER. This CDR3 is CASSPGGSFGYTF. In DNA form, the CDR3 reads TGCGCCAGCAGTCCAGGGGGAAGCTTTGGCTACACCTTC.

This clonotype was seen many times. The chain couples TRBV6-5 to TRBJ1-6; D not certain. Trimming removed 3 bases from V and 9 bases from J, with 12 bases in between. Per the germline V gene, CDR1 is MNHEY and CDR2 is SVGAGI. The CDR3 consists of 14 residues. CDR3 in amino acids: CASSYTSIGSPLHF. The CDR3 DNA reads as TGTGCCAGCAGTTATACTTCCATAGGTTCACCCCTCCACTTT.

This clonotype was observed at least ten times. The chain combines TRBV6-1 with TRBJ2-2, with TRBD1 matching over 7 bases. Germline CDR1 and CDR2: MNHNS and SASEGT. The V gene end was trimmed by 6 bases and the J gene end by 6 bases; junction bases not matched to a gene: 10. The CDR3 runs 15 residues. The CDR3 DNA sequence: TGTGCCAGCAGGCAGGGGGATAGCCGGGCCGGGGAGCTGTTTTTT. Encoded protein: CASRQGDSRAGELFF.

This clonotype was counted a few times. This chain joins TRBV7-9 and TRBJ1-2; possibly TRBD1 for D (5 bases). Germline CDR1 is SEHNR and CDR2 is FQNEAQ (reference sequence). Deletions cut 1 base from V and 2 bases from J, with 11 bases between. The CDR3 runs 15 residues. CDR3: CASSLERQPNYGYTF. As DNA, the CDR3 is TGTGCCAGCAGCTTAGAGAGACAGCCCAACTATGGCTACACCTTC.

This clonotype showed up many times. This sequence joins TRBV12-3 or TRBV12-4 and TRBJ2-5; no definite D call. Trimming took off 5 bases at V and 4 bases at J, with 11 bases between the two ends. The CDR3 covers 13 residues. This chain's CDR3 is CASSHRRPETQYF. CDR3 sequence (DNA): TGTGCCAGCAGTCATAGACGGCCAGAGACCCAGTACTTC.